One sample yielded the 29 T cell receptor beta chains listed below, sequenced in a study of CD8 T cells in ankylosing spondylitis. TCRdb independently ran MiXCR on the 5' RACE reads; one entry per CDR3 protein. The table records around 210,000 distinct CDR3 sequences, over 7% of them present only once. Sequencing was performed on blood, either unsorted or a sorted T cell fraction (not recorded which). These receptors were taken from a female donor with ankylosing spondylitis or in good health (not recorded which).

This clonotype appeared many times. This rearrangement joins TRBV7-2 to TRBJ1-2; 10 bases align to TRBD1. Germline CDR1 and CDR2: SGHTA and FQGNSA. The CDR3 is made up of 17 amino acids. Trimming at V came to 5 bases and at J to 5 bases, leaving 14 bases not matched to a gene. The CDR3 nucleotides are TGTGCCAGCAGCCCAGGGGGGACAGGGGCCTCTATTTATGGCTACACCTTC. Residues: CASSPGGTGASIYGYTF.

The chain couples TRBV20-1 to TRBJ2-1; D is possibly TRBD2 (6 bases). The CDR3 consists of 16 residues. Between the trimmed V and J ends, which lost 3 bases and 1 base, there was a span of 16 bases. Germline V lookup: CDR1 DFQATT, CDR2 SNEGSKA (reference sequence). This chain's CDR3 is CSASAAGRPSYNEQFF. CDR3 sequence (DNA): TGCAGTGCTAGCGCGGCGGGGCGGCCTTCCTACAATGAGCAGTTCTTC.

For this clonotype: A much larger clone lies one base from this, so it may be a read error. This chain links TRBV7-2 with TRBJ1-5; D gene uncertain. This CDR3 comprises 15 residues. CDR1 SGHTA and CDR2 FQGNSA come from the germline V gene. Between the trimmed V and J ends, which lost 1 base and 5 bases, there was a span of 12 bases. The chain's CDR3 is CASSLEPGVDQPQHF. The DNA of the CDR3 is TGTGCCAGCAGCTTAGAACCAGGAGTGGATCAGCCCCAGCATTTT.

This clonotype was seen ten or more times. The chain recombines TRBV27 with TRBJ2-7, with 9 bases fitting TRBD1. Germline-derived CDR1 and CDR2 are MNHEY and SMNVEV (reference sequence). The CDR3 runs to 15 residues. With 5 bases clipped from V and 4 bases from J, the junction kept 9 bases outside the gene matches. CDR3 region: CASSRLGTGWYEQYF. CDR3 DNA: TGTGCCAGCAGTCGACTCGGGACAGGGTGGTACGAGCAGTACTTC.

In this sample, this clonotype turned up many times. CDR3: CASSLGDAYEQYF. The DNA for the CDR3 is TGCGCCAGCAGCTTGGGGGACGCCTACGAGCAGTACTTC. The chain recombines TRBV5-1 with TRBJ2-7, with D perhaps given as TRBD1 or TRBD2 (5 bases each). The V gene lost 0 bases and the J gene lost 2 bases, with 6 bases spanning the gap. CDR1 and CDR2 from the germline V gene are SGHRS and YFSETQ. This CDR3 spans 13 amino acids.

A word on this clonotype: A much larger clone differs from this one at a single base, so this may be a read error. CDR3: CDSSLLGGVGADTQYF. The CDR3 region has the DNA TGTGACAGCAGCTTATTGGGGGGAGTAGGGGCAGATACGCAGTATTTT. The V call is TRBV7-2, the J call TRBJ2-3, with a weak D call TRBD2 (6 bases). The CDR3 spans 16 residues. Germline V lookup: CDR1 SGHTA, CDR2 FQGNSA.

This clonotype was detected ten times or more. The rearrangement uses TRBV7-2 and TRBJ2-7, with 8 bases fitting TRBD2. Germline CDR1 SGHTA, CDR2 FQGNSA. The CDR3 is 14 amino acids. Losses at the gene ends were 3 bases for V and 4 bases for J; bases not matched to a gene: 5. The CDR3 sequence is CASSLRGRSYEQYF. In DNA form, the CDR3 reads TGTGCCAGCAGCTTGCGCGGGAGGTCATACGAGCAGTACTTC.

The table lists this clonotype with many counts. The chain carries TRBV12-3 or TRBV12-4 and TRBJ1-5; 7 bases agree with TRBD1. With V trimmed by 5 bases and J by 4 bases, 14 bases remained unmatched. CDR3 size: 17 residues. CDR3 in amino acids: CASSPRQGPINNQPQHF. In DNA form, the CDR3 reads TGTGCCAGCAGTCCACGACAGGGTCCGATTAATAATCAGCCCCAGCATTTT.

This clonotype was recorded at least ten times. The rearrangement joins TRBV27 to TRBJ1-5; D unclear. There are 14 residues in the CDR3. V was clipped by 4 bases and J by 4 bases, with 11 bases between them. Germline V gives CDR1 MNHEY, CDR2 SMNVEV (reference sequence). In DNA, the CDR3 is TGTGCCAGCAGTTCGCGGCCTAAAAATCAGCCCCAGCATTTT. Protein sequence: CASSSRPKNQPQHF.

This clonotype has a count of ten or more. The DNA is omitted, as the CDR3 cannot be located on it reliably, and the CDR3 follows TCRdb's listing. The chain carries TRBV2 and TRBJ1-1. Germline CDR1 reads SNHLY; CDR2 reads FYNNEI. Counting both end residues, the CDR3 totals 13 amino acids. Here the CDR3 reads CASILARNTEAFF.

This clonotype was seen many times. The chain is built from TRBV20-1 and TRBJ2-7; D tentatively reads TRBD1 or TRBD2 (5 bases each). V lost 2 bases and J lost 6, with 14 bases in between. The CDR3 runs to 13 residues. Germline assignment: CDR1 DFQATT and CDR2 SNEGSKA (reference sequence). CDR3 bases: TGCAGTGCTAGAAATCCCTATGGGGGCGAGCAGTACTTC. Translation: CSARNPYGGEQYF.

This clonotype appeared many times. This rearrangement joins TRBV6-5 to TRBJ1-2; D possibly corresponds to TRBD1 (5 bases). The CDR3 has 17 residues. Trimming took off 2 bases at V and 3 bases at J, with 19 bases between the two ends. Germline CDR1 MNHEY, CDR2 SVGAGI. The CDR3 coding sequence is TGTGCCAGCAGTTACGGGACCCCGGGGGGAGAATACTATGGCTACACCTTC. It codes for CASSYGTPGGEYYGYTF.

This clonotype was picked up one time. The rearrangement links TRBV12-5 to TRBJ2-1; maybe TRBD2 (6 bases). The CDR3 sequence is 14 residues long. Between the trimmed V and J ends, which lost 6 bases and 2 bases, there was a span of 11 bases. CDR1 and CDR2 from the germline V gene are LGHNT and FRNRAP. The CDR3 loop is CASGLTRPYNEQFF. CDR3 coding DNA: TGTGCTAGTGGCCTGACTAGGCCCTACAATGAGCAGTTCTTC.

This clonotype was seen repeatedly, ten times or more. The chain recombines TRBV28 with TRBJ1-1, with D unresolved. The ends were cut back, 4 bases at V and 6 bases at J, with 12 bases in the middle. Germline loops: CDR1 MDHEN, CDR2 SYDVKM. CDR3 size: 13 residues. CDR3 amino acids: CASSSQPRPEAFF. The CDR3, as DNA: TGTGCCAGCAGTTCCCAACCTCGGCCTGAAGCTTTCTTT.

This clonotype was observed at least ten times. The CDR3 loop reads CATSDPDRGEEKLFF. The CDR3 DNA is TGTGCCACCAGTGACCCGGACAGGGGAGAGGAAAAACTGTTTTTT. The genes are TRBV24-1 and TRBJ1-4, with 9 nucleotides matching TRBD1. Germline trimming cut 4 bases from V and 8 bases from J; bases unmatched to any gene: 7. Germline V CDR1 and CDR2: KGHDR, SFDVKD. CDR3 length: 15 amino acids.

This clonotype has at least ten counts. This sequence joins TRBV7-2 and TRBJ1-2; TRBD1 matches at 8 bases. With 3 bases clipped from V and 8 bases from J, the junction kept 8 bases outside the gene matches. Germline CDR1 and CDR2: SGHTA and FQGNSA. This CDR3 is 14 amino acids long. As DNA, the CDR3 is TGTGCCAGCAGCTTCGACAGGGGTTTAGTCGGCTACACCTTC. Amino acids: CASSFDRGLVGYTF.

The chain recombines TRBV11-2 with TRBJ2-7; D ambiguous. The CDR3 length is 15 residues. Trimming left V 1 base short and J 3 bases short, with 13 bases between. The germline gives CDR1 SGHAT, CDR2 FQNNGV. The CDR3, as DNA: TGTGCCAGCAGCTTAGCTGCAGGTCGGGTCTACGAGCAGTACTTC. This translates into CASSLAAGRVYEQYF.

This clonotype was seen at least ten times. V is TRBV12-3 or TRBV12-4 and J is TRBJ1-2; D possibly corresponds to TRBD1 (5 bases). The ends were cut back, 5 bases at V and 2 bases at J, with 15 bases in the middle. The CDR3 has 15 residues. The CDR3 DNA reads as TGTGCCAGCAGTCTGCTCGACAGACCCAACTATGGCTACACCTTC. This encodes CASSLLDRPNYGYTF.

This clonotype was recorded at least ten times. The V gene is TRBV10-3, the J gene TRBJ2-7, with TRBD2 matching 9 bases. The CDR3 is 14 amino acids. Germline-derived CDR1 and CDR2 are ENHRY and SYGVKD. V shed 6 bases and J 5 bases; nucleotides not matched to a gene: 8. The CDR3 reads CAIRPLAGGNEQYF. The CDR3 DNA reads as TGTGCCATCAGACCCTTGGCGGGAGGGAACGAGCAGTACTTC.

This sequence joins TRBV20-1 and TRBJ2-1, with TRBD2 matching 8 bases. Germline loops: CDR1 DFQATT, CDR2 SNEGSKA (reference sequence). V trimming: 7 bases; J trimming: 8 bases; junction bases outside the gene matches: 16. The CDR3 spans 15 residues. CDR3 nucleotides: TGCAGTGGGGAATCCGGACTAGCTCCTGGGGATGAGCAGTTCTTC. Translated, it gives CSGESGLAPGDEQFF.

This clonotype was counted many times. V is TRBV4-3 and J is TRBJ1-2; D remains ambiguous. This CDR3 spans 14 amino acids. Per germline, CDR1 LGHNA and CDR2 YSLEER. The V end lost 0 bases, the J end lost 0 bases, and 5 bases lay between the germline ends. CDR3 sequence reads: CASSQDRANYGYTF. In DNA, the CDR3 is TGCGCCAGCAGCCAAGATAGGGCTAACTATGGCTACACCTTC.

This clonotype showed up just a few times. This sequence joins TRBV15 and TRBJ2-7; 12 positions agree with TRBD2. Germline lookup yields CDR1 LNHNV and CDR2 YYDKDF (reference sequence). The CDR3 is 16 residues long. The CDR3 DNA follows: TGTAGCATCTTGGGGGGGACTAGCGGGCGTTCCTACGAGCAGTACTTC. As protein: CSILGGTSGRSYEQYF.

This clonotype occurred many times. The J gene is TRBJ1-5, the V gene TRBV10-3, with TRBD1 matching over 7 bases. The CDR3 covers 16 residues. V shed 2 bases, J shed 5 bases, and the junction held 9 bases outside the gene matches. Germline V gene lookup returns CDR1 ENHRY and CDR2 SYGVKD. CDR3 loop: CAISEGGDRLDQPQHF. The CDR3 DNA reads TGTGCCATCAGTGAGGGGGGGGACAGATTAGATCAGCCCCAGCATTTT.

A few counts support this clonotype. Possible read error: a much larger clone is one base away. The chain employs TRBV20-1 and TRBJ2-2; 9 positions agree with TRBD1. Germline V CDR1 and CDR2: DFQATT, SNEGSKA (reference sequence). This CDR3 region has 16 residues. Unmatched junction bases numbered 9, after V lost 3 bases and J lost 4 bases. CDR3: CSASLYRGLTTGELFF. In DNA, the CDR3 is TGCAGTGCTAGTCTTTACAGGGGGCTGACCACCGGGGAGCTGTTTTTT.

This clonotype has just a few counts. The chain employs TRBV20-1 and TRBJ2-1; D remains ambiguous. In germline, CDR1 is DFQATT, CDR2 SNEGSKA (reference sequence). This CDR3 region has 11 residues. V was cut by 3 bases and J by 8 bases, with 8 bases left in between. The CDR3 spells CSASSRDEQFF. CDR3 bases: TGCAGTGCTAGTAGCCGGGATGAGCAGTTCTTC.

V is TRBV25-1 and J is TRBJ2-1; 7 bases are a match to TRBD2. Germline V lookup: CDR1 MGHDK, CDR2 SYGVNS. This CDR3 is 16 amino acids long. V shed 4 bases and J 5 bases; nucleotides not matched to a gene: 11. CDR3 sequence (DNA): TGTGCCAGCAGTGGTACTAGCGCCAGCTCACACAATGAGCAGTTCTTC. It codes for CASSGTSASSHNEQFF.

This clonotype was observed many times. CDR3 DNA sequence: TGTGCCAGCAGCTTCCGACTAGCGGGATATGACAATGAGCAGTTCTTC. It translates to CASSFRLAGYDNEQFF. The chain combines TRBV7-6 with TRBJ2-1; TRBD2 matches at 11 bases. CDR3 length equals 16 residues. Trimming cost V 3 bases and J 5 bases; bases outside gene matches: 6. The germline V gene encodes CDR1 SGHVS and CDR2 FNYEAQ.

This clonotype has ten or more counts. V and J are TRBV20-1 and TRBJ2-1; D remains unclear. V lost 3 bases, J lost 0 bases, and 12 bases lay in between. The CDR3 has 15 amino acids. Germline V gene lookup returns CDR1 DFQATT and CDR2 SNEGSKA (reference sequence). The CDR3 sequence is CSASPDLSSYNEQFF. In DNA form, the CDR3 reads TGCAGTGCTAGCCCCGATCTAAGCTCCTACAATGAGCAGTTCTTC.

This clonotype was recorded at least ten times. V and J are TRBV24-1 and TRBJ2-1; 11 nucleotides match TRBD1. The V and J ends lost 5 bases and 1 base, in that order; junction bases with no gene match: 3. There are 16 residues in the CDR3. Germline assignment: CDR1 KGHDR and CDR2 SFDVKD. The CDR3 loop is CATSGGTGGSYNEQFF. CDR3 bases: TGTGCCACCAGTGGGGGGACAGGGGGATCCTACAATGAGCAGTTCTTC.